The 20 T cell receptor beta chains listed next were all sequenced from one sample in a study of identical twins. TCRdb reprocessed the 5' RACE reads via MiXCR and lists one record per CDR3 protein. The sample shows hundreds of thousands of distinct CDR3 sequences, less than 8% of them seen only once. The same specimen was also included in a second study, on yellow fever vaccine responses in identical twins.

Sequencing was done on a sample of memory (CD45RO+) T cells sorted from blood. Every receptor here comes from a woman aged 18 to 35 in good health.

Ten or more counts support this clonotype. The genes are TRBV10-3 and TRBJ1-1, with 10 bases lining up with TRBD1. Trimming cost V 2 bases and J 4 bases; bases outside gene matches: 7. There are 16 residues in the CDR3. CDR1 ENHRY and CDR2 SYGVKD come from the germline V gene. The CDR3, as DNA: TGTGCCATCAGTGAGGTTTCCGGGACAGGGGCCACTGAAGCTTTCTTT. As protein: CAISEVSGTGATEAFF.

This clonotype appeared many times. This sequence joins TRBV12-3 or TRBV12-4 and TRBJ1-2; no definite D call. Trimming cost V 3 bases and J 3 bases, with 8 bases left between them. The CDR3 length is 13 residues. The CDR3 reads CASSLNRDYGYTF. The CDR3 bases are TGTGCCAGCAGTTTGAACAGAGACTATGGCTACACCTTC.

Ten or more counts support this clonotype. The chain recombines TRBV7-2 with TRBJ1-4, with TRBD1 matching over 10 bases. CDR3 size: 14 residues. With V trimmed by 6 bases and J by 8 bases, 6 bases remained unmatched. Germline CDR1 is SGHTA and CDR2 is FQGNSA. The CDR3 coding sequence is TGTGCCAGCAGTTATGGACAGGGGGGGGAAAAACTGTTTTTT. Translation: CASSYGQGGEKLFF.

The sample holds a few counts of this clonotype. The rearrangement joins TRBV7-8 to TRBJ2-3, with 13 bases lining up with TRBD2. Germline V gives CDR1 SGHVS, CDR2 FQNEAQ. This CDR3 has 18 residues. V lost 6 bases and J lost 0; bases outside the gene matches: 9. CDR3 sequence reads: CASRRLPGLAGSTDTQYF. The DNA of the CDR3 is TGTGCCAGCAGACGACTTCCGGGACTAGCGGGGAGCACAGATACGCAGTATTTT.

At least ten counts were recorded for this clonotype. This chain joins TRBV6-4 and TRBJ2-1; TRBD2 matches at 11 bases. CDR1 is MRHNA and CDR2 is SNTAGT in the germline V gene. This CDR3 has 15 residues. V shed 6 bases and J 7 bases; nucleotides not matched to a gene: 8. The CDR3 here is CASSPLAGEGNEQFF. The CDR3 nucleotides are TGTGCCAGCAGCCCACTAGCGGGAGAGGGTAATGAGCAGTTCTTC.

This clonotype turned up a few times. The V gene is TRBV7-3, the J gene TRBJ2-3; 9 nucleotides line up with TRBD2. V dropped 3 bases and J dropped 1; count of bases not matched to a gene: 2. The CDR3 spans 15 residues. Germline V gene lookup returns CDR1 SGHTA and CDR2 FQGTGA. DNA for the CDR3: TGTGCCAGCAGCTTCGCGGGGGGGGGCACAGATACGCAGTATTTT. Translated, it gives CASSFAGGGTDTQYF.

This clonotype showed up many times. The chain links TRBV5-1 to TRBJ2-7; no reliable D call. V shed 3 bases and J shed 3 bases, with 10 bases lying between them. The CDR3 runs to 13 residues. CDR1 is SGHRS and CDR2 is YFSETQ in the germline V gene. CDR3 in amino acids: CASSSSGGYEQYF. For the CDR3, the DNA is TGCGCCAGCAGCTCCTCGGGTGGCTACGAGCAGTACTTC.

The chain links TRBV9 to TRBJ2-2; 7 bases line up with TRBD2. This CDR3 contains 19 residues. V shed 0 bases and J 2 bases; nucleotides not matched to a gene: 13. Looked up from germline, CDR1 is SGDLS and CDR2 is YYNGEE. The CDR3 loop reads CASSVGSSGLAVNTGELFF. Written as DNA, the CDR3 is TGTGCCAGCAGCGTAGGAAGTTCTGGGCTAGCGGTTAACACCGGGGAGCTGTTTTTT.

The chain uses TRBV28 and TRBJ1-5, with D unclear. Germline-derived CDR1 and CDR2 are MDHEN and SYDVKM. Between the trimmed V and J ends, which lost 8 bases and 5 bases, there was a span of 4 bases. The CDR3 has 10 residues. CDR3: CASGDQPQHF. The CDR3 DNA follows: TGTGCCAGCGGGGATCAGCCCCAGCATTTT.

This clonotype has just a few counts. This rearrangement joins TRBV18 to TRBJ2-2, with D tentatively TRBD2 (6 bases). Trimming took 3 bases from V and 3 from J, leaving 11 bases between them. Germline loops: CDR1 KGHSH, CDR2 LQKENI. The CDR3 spans 15 residues. The CDR3 protein is CASSPFGEDTGELFF. In DNA, the CDR3 is TGTGCCAGCTCACCCTTCGGGGAGGACACCGGGGAGCTGTTTTTT.

This clonotype occurred many times. The rearrangement uses TRBV10-3 and TRBJ2-2; tentative D call: TRBD2 (6 bases). V lost 7 bases to trimming and J lost 5 bases, with 14 bases between them. The CDR3 has 14 residues. CDR1 is ENHRY, CDR2 SYGVKD, per germline. CDR3 sequence (DNA): TGTGCCATCAAAGGTAGCGGTCCGACCGGGGAGCTGTTTTTT. It translates to CAIKGSGPTGELFF.

This clonotype was detected ten times or more. This may arise from a read error, as a much more abundant clone is one base away. The chain couples TRBV6-4 to TRBJ2-3, with D tentatively TRBD2 (6 bases). V lost 0 bases, J lost 1 base, and 8 bases lay in between. CDR3 length: 15 amino acids. The germline gives CDR1 MRHNA, CDR2 SNTAGT. The CDR3 DNA reads as TGTGCCAGCAGTGACTCGCCTAGCGGCACAGATACGCAGTATTTT. Protein product: CASSDSPSGTDTQYF.

This clonotype was picked up a small number of times. The chain couples TRBV3-1 to TRBJ2-1; possibly TRBD2 for D (6 bases). Trimming cost V 4 bases and J 2 bases, with 12 bases left between them. CDR1 is LGHDT, CDR2 YNNKEL, per germline (reference sequence). The CDR3 loop spans 15 amino acids. The CDR3 coding sequence is TGTGCCAGCAGCCGAGCCGGGACTCCCTACAATGAGCAGTTCTTC. Translation gives CASSRAGTPYNEQFF.

This clonotype was found many times. The gene calls are TRBV28 and TRBJ1-3; possibly TRBD1 for D (5 bases). Trimming shortened V by 4 bases and J by 2 bases, and 12 bases separated the two germline ends. The germline V gene encodes CDR1 MDHEN and CDR2 SYDVKM. The CDR3 is 15 residues long. The CDR3 reads CASSSPGRAGNTIYF. CDR3 coding DNA: TGTGCCAGCAGTTCCCCGGGCAGGGCTGGAAACACCATATATTTT.

This clonotype was detected ten times or more. The V gene is TRBV24-1, the J gene TRBJ2-5, with 7 nucleotides matching TRBD1. This CDR3 spans 16 amino acids. From germline, CDR1 is KGHDR and CDR2 SFDVKD. The V segment lost 5 bases and the J segment 1 base; nucleotides outside the gene matches: 9. The CDR3, as DNA: TGTGCCACCAGTGGTATGACAGGGAAGCTCCAAGAGACCCAGTACTTC. Protein product: CATSGMTGKLQETQYF.

This clonotype was picked up a small number of times. The V gene is TRBV11-2, the J gene TRBJ2-2, with 11 bases that match TRBD2. The germline V gene has CDR1 SGHAT and CDR2 FQNNGV. The CDR3 sequence is 18 residues long. J lost 3 bases, V lost 1 base, and 7 bases had no gene match. CDR3 in DNA: TGTGCCAGCAGCTTAGTACTAGCGGGAGTAAGGTACACCGGGGAGCTGTTTTTT. Protein: CASSLVLAGVRYTGELFF.

This clonotype was seen many times. The rearrangement links TRBV7-2 to TRBJ2-2; D is ambiguous. V shed 4 bases and J shed 4 bases, with 13 bases lying between them. Germline values: CDR1 SGHTA, CDR2 FQGNSA. The CDR3 is made up of 15 amino acids. The CDR3 reads CASSSGRMPTGELFF. The CDR3 coding sequence is TGTGCCAGCAGCTCAGGACGAATGCCCACCGGGGAGCTGTTTTTT.

V is TRBV30 and J is TRBJ2-3; TRBD2 agrees at 7 bases. Germline V gene sequence: CDR1 GTSNPN, CDR2 SVGIG (reference sequence). After removal of 2 bases from V and 0 bases from J, the junction contained 5 bases not matched to a gene. This CDR3 is built from 15 residues. CDR3: CAWSSGLLSTDTQYF. The CDR3 DNA reads TGTGCCTGGAGTTCGGGACTACTAAGCACAGATACGCAGTATTTT.

This clonotype was found many times. V gene TRBV29-1 combines with J gene TRBJ2-7; 12 bases match TRBD1. J gave up 2 bases and V 5 bases, and 7 bases lay outside the gene matches. Germline V gives CDR1 SQVTM, CDR2 ANQGSEA. The CDR3 length is 15 residues. This CDR3 is CSVSTGTGGPYEQYF. CDR3 nucleotide sequence: TGCAGCGTTTCAACCGGGACAGGGGGCCCCTACGAGCAGTACTTC.

The chain is built from TRBV6-2 or TRBV6-3 and TRBJ2-3, with D tentatively TRBD2 (6 bases). This CDR3 spans 16 amino acids. V was shortened by 1 base and J by 1 base, with 12 bases between the two germline ends. Germline CDR1 reads MNHEY; CDR2 reads SVGEGT. This chain's CDR3 is CASSYYSGYRTDTQYF. In DNA form, the CDR3 reads TGTGCCAGCAGTTACTATAGCGGATACCGCACAGATACGCAGTATTTT.